A single sample is the source of the 2 T cell receptor beta chains below, sequenced in a study of blood T cells in healthy people across ages. The authors ran a second PCR of about 7 to 11 cycles using a sample-barcoded 5' primer and a J-beta primer mix. TCRdb used MiXCR to reprocess the 5' RACE reads, holding one entry per CDR3 protein. The sample lists around 900,000 distinct CDR3 sequences, 51% seen once, with 20% to 25% in the top ten. The specimen was blood. The receptors were sampled from a woman between 55 and 75 years old in good health.

V usage is TRBV29-1 and J usage is TRBJ1-1, with D possibly matching TRBD1 (6 bases). Trimming stripped 1 base from V and 8 bases from J, with 11 bases between. Germline values: CDR1 SQVTM, CDR2 ANQGSEA. This CDR3 has 12 residues. The CDR3 nucleotides read TGCAGCGTTGAAGCCGGGACACAAGAAGCTTTCTTT. Protein: CSVEAGTQEAFF.

This clonotype was seen repeatedly, ten times or more. This chain connects TRBV29-1 to TRBJ2-3, with 10 bases that match TRBD1. Trimming took 6 bases from V and 3 from J; bases not matched to a gene: 9. The CDR3 covers 15 residues. Germline CDR1 SQVTM, CDR2 ANQGSEA. The CDR3 DNA follows: TGCAGCGTCCTTCGACAGGGGGCAAGGACAGATACGCAGTATTTT. Translating gives CSVLRQGARTDTQYF.